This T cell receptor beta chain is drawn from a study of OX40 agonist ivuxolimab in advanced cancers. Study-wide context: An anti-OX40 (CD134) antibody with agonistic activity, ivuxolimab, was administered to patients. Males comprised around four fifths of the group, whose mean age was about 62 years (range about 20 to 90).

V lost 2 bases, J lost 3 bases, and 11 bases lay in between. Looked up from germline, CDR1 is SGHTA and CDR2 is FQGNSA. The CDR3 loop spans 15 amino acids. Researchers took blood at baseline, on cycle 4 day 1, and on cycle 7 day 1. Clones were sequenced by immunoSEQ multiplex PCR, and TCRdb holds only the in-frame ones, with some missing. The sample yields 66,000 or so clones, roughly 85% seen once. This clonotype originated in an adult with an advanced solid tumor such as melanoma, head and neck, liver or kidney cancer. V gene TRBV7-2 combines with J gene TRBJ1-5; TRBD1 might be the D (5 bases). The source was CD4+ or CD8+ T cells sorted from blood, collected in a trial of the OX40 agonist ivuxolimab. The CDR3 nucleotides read TGTGCCAGCAGCTTAATGGGACGGAACAATCAGCCCCAGCATTTT. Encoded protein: CASSLMGRNNQPQHF.